The source of this TCR beta chain is a study of shared clonotypes between healthy human individuals. Sequencing used immunoSEQ multiplex PCR; TCRdb keeps in-frame clones, though not all of them. The sample records some 2 million clones, over 85% being singletons. Terminally differentiated effector memory CD45RA+ cells were left out of the naive CD8 fraction, which was CD45RO-negative and positively selected for CCR7. Points on this clone: Its antigen remains unidentified.

Between the trimmed V and J ends, which lost 0 bases and 1 base, there was a span of 10 bases. Germline CDR1 reads SGHAT; CDR2 reads FQNNGV. This CDR3 spans 15 amino acids. General study points: Estimated richness values were generally larger in naive subsets than in memory subsets.

Sequencing input: naive CD8+ T cells sorted from blood. This TCR was sampled from a man between 18 and 35 years old in good health. The chain employs TRBV11-2 and TRBJ2-7; tentative D call: TRBD2 (5 bases). The CDR3, as DNA: TGTGCCAGCAGCTTAGAAGGCGGGCGATCCTACGAGCAGTACTTC. Translation gives CASSLEGGRSYEQYF.